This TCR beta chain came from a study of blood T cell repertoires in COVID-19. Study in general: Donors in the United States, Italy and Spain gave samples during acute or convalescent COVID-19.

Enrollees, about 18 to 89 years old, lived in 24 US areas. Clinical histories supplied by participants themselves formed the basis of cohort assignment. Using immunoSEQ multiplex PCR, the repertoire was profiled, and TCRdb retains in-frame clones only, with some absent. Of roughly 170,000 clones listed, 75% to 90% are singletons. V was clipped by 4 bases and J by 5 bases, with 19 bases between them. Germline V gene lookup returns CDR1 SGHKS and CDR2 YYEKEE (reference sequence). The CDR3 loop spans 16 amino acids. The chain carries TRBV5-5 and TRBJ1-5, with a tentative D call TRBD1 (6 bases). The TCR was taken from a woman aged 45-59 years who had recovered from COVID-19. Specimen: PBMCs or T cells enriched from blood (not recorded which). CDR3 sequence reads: CASSLGASGGYQPQHF. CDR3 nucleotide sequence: TGTGCCAGCAGCCTGGGGGCCTCCGGGGGTTATCAGCCCCAGCATTTT.